This T cell receptor beta chain came from a study of cytomegalovirus exposure and HLA in healthy donors. Regarding the study as a whole: Versus the approximately 700-donor mean, an Asian-associated ancestry cluster reportedly showed fewer N-insertions in a later analysis.

From germline, CDR1 is SGHNT and CDR2 YYREEE (reference sequence). The V and J ends lost 4 bases and 1 base respectively, with 20 bases between them. There are 17 residues in the CDR3. On this clone: Antigen: not known.

PCR amplification relied on 60 Vbeta primers (plus 13 Jbeta primers). Assay used: immunoSEQ multiplex PCR; TCRdb lists only in-frame clones, some missing. The repertoire consists of 98,000 or so clones, with 65% to 80% occurring once and the leading ten covering 16%. This cohort consisted of healthy bone marrow donors. This sequence joins TRBV5-4 and TRBJ1-1; the D gene is possibly TRBD1 (5 bases). The receptor's source is a man between 60 and 75 years old in good health and CMV-seropositive. Sequences were obtained from PBMCs. This chain's CDR3 is CASSRPSKGLRNTEAFF. Written as DNA, the CDR3 is TGTGCCAGCAGCCGACCCTCCAAGGGGCTTAGGAACACTGAAGCTTTCTTT.